A single sample gave rise to the 28 T cell receptor beta chains below, sequenced in a study of tumor-infiltrating lymphocytes in oesophageal squamous cell carcinoma. TCRdb independently ran MiXCR on the PCR reads; one entry per CDR3 protein. The profile covers 20,000 to 25,000 distinct CDR3 sequences, with 36% appearing a single time and 9.5% to 13% taken by the ten largest. The sample consisted of esophageal tumor tissue. The receptors originated from a male donor with esophageal squamous cell carcinoma.

This clonotype was recorded many times. This chain joins TRBV5-6 and TRBJ2-7; TRBD1 agrees at 8 bases. J gave up 7 bases and V 4 bases, and 10 bases lay outside the gene matches. Germline V gene lookup returns CDR1 SGHDT and CDR2 YYEEEE. There are 14 residues in the CDR3. The CDR3 loop is CASSRTDRGFEQYF. CDR3 in DNA: TGTGCCAGCAGCAGAACAGACAGGGGATTTGAGCAGTACTTC.

Worth noting for this clonotype: The CDR3 end shows no conserved phenylalanine or tryptophan, and so a read error is likely. The limits of the CDR3 on the DNA are not certain, so only TCRdb's listed CDR3 is given. V usage is TRBV6-1 and J usage is TRBJ2-5; no DNA check was done on the table's D call, TRBD2. The CDR3 region is 17 residues in length, termini included. CDR1 is MNHNS, CDR2 SASEGT, per germline. CDR3 residues: CASSEVGTLSYEQYFGN.

The chain uses TRBV12-3 or TRBV12-4 and TRBJ2-4; TRBD2 matches at 15 bases. With the DNA end fitting TRBJ2-7 better, the J assignment may be wrong. This CDR3 is 15 amino acids long. CDR3 nucleotide sequence: TGTGCCAGCAGGCAGGGACTAGCGGGAGGCTACGAGCAGTACTTC. Translation: CASRQGLAGGYEQYF.

This clonotype came up many times. The chain recombines TRBV5-1 with TRBJ1-6, with TRBD1 as a possible D gene (5 bases). V was cut by 0 bases and J by 7 bases, with 11 bases left in between. Germline V CDR1 and CDR2: SGHRS, YFSETQ. This CDR3 spans 15 amino acids. CDR3 region: CASSLESGRNSPLHF. The CDR3 DNA follows: TGCGCCAGCAGCTTGGAGTCAGGGAGAAATTCACCCCTCCACTTT.

This clonotype was found many times. The chain combines TRBV11-1 with TRBJ1-5; D gene uncertain. CDR3 length: 15 residues. V gave up 2 bases and J gave up 1 base, with 9 bases separating them. CDR1 is SGHAT and CDR2 is FQDESV in the germline V gene (reference sequence). The DNA of the CDR3 is TGTGCCAGCAGCTTAACCGACGGGAGCAATCAGCCCCAGCATTTT. It encodes CASSLTDGSNQPQHF.

Concerning this clonotype itself: The conserved closing phenylalanine or tryptophan is absent in this CDR3, likely reflecting a read error. The DNA is left out, because the CDR3 cannot be placed on it with certainty; the CDR3 is given as TCRdb lists it. V usage is TRBV5-1 and J usage is TRBJ2-7; the table's D gene call, TRBD1, was not cross checked with the DNA. The germline CDR1 and CDR2 sequences are SGHRS and YFSETQ. The CDR3 is 15 amino acids in total, end residues counted. The CDR3 sequence is CASRRTGSYGYTFGS.

The chain combines TRBV7-4 with TRBJ2-1; D gene uncertain. With 3 bases removed from V and 0 bases from J, the gap between germline ends came to 6 bases. The CDR3 has 14 residues. CDR1 and CDR2 from the germline V gene are SGHVT and SQSDAQ. The CDR3 DNA reads as TGTGCCAGCAGCTTGGCTAGCTCCTACAATGAGCAGTTCTTC. Its translation is CASSLASSYNEQFF.

The chain joins TRBV5-1 to TRBJ2-2, with D unclear. In germline, CDR1 is SGHRS, CDR2 YFSETQ. The CDR3 is made up of 15 amino acids. Trimming pared 0 bases from V and 8 bases from J, leaving 14 bases between. The CDR3 loop is CASSLGSISGGELFF. As DNA, the CDR3 is TGCGCCAGCAGCTTGGGGTCCATATCTGGGGGGGAGCTGTTTTTT.

The J gene is TRBJ2-5, the V gene TRBV28; 7 bases map to TRBD2. This CDR3 spans 14 amino acids. Per germline, CDR1 MDHEN and CDR2 SYDVKM. The trim removed 6 bases at V and 11 bases at J, leaving 15 bases unmatched. The CDR3 DNA reads as TGTGCCAGCAGCCCCGGGGGGTCCTACAATGAGCAGTACTTC. This encodes CASSPGGSYNEQYF. Complete variable domain (other parts from reference TRBV28 and TRBJ2-5): DVKVTQSSRYLVKRTGEKVFLECVQDMDHENMFWYRQDPGLGLRLIYFSYDVKMKEKGDIPEGYSVSREKKERFSLILESASTNQTSMYLCASSPGGSYNEQYFGPGTRLLVL.

At least ten counts were recorded for this clonotype. The chain employs TRBV27 and TRBJ2-3; 10 bases are a match to TRBD2. Unmatched junction bases numbered 1, after V lost 2 bases and J lost 5 bases. The CDR3 covers 14 residues. Germline values: CDR1 MNHEY, CDR2 SMNVEV (reference sequence). The CDR3 region has the DNA TGTGCCAGCAGTTTACTAGCGGGAGAAGATACGCAGTATTTT. Translating gives CASSLLAGEDTQYF.

V and J are TRBV28 and TRBJ2-5; TRBD2 matches 7 bases. The J call may be incorrect, as the DNA end agrees better with TRBJ2-1. The CDR3 spans 14 residues. From germline, CDR1 is MDHEN and CDR2 SYDVKM. CDR3: CASSLGGGRNEQFF. As DNA, the CDR3 is TGTGCCAGCAGTTTGGGGGGGGGACGGAATGAGCAGTTCTTC.

In this sample, this clonotype turned up many times. The V gene is TRBV18, the J gene TRBJ2-7; tentatively, D is TRBD1 (6 bases). V lost 5 bases to trimming and J lost 0 bases, with 14 bases between them. The CDR3 runs to 15 residues. Germline V gene data show CDR1 as KGHSH and CDR2 as LQKENI. CDR3 sequence: CASSDSQGSSYEQYF. As DNA, the CDR3 is TGTGCCAGCTCAGATTCTCAGGGGAGCTCCTACGAGCAGTACTTC.

A word on this clonotype: This may be a read error: a much more frequent sequence differs by one nucleotide. V and J are TRBV19 and TRBJ2-1; TRBD1 is a possible D gene (5 bases). The CDR3 length is 13 residues. V gave up 4 bases and J gave up 4 bases, with 8 bases separating them. The germline V gene encodes CDR1 LNHDA and CDR2 SQIVND (reference sequence). The CDR3 nucleotides read TGTGCCAGTAGTACGGACAAATACAATGAGCAGTTCTTC. It is translated as CASSTDKYNEQFF.

In DNA, the CDR3 is TGTGCCAGCAGCATTAGCGGGATGTACCAAGAGACCCAGTACTTC. Amino acid sequence: CASSISGMYQETQYF. This rearrangement joins TRBV7-2 to TRBJ2-7; 8 positions match TRBD2. TRBJ2-5 explains the end of the DNA better; the J call may be wrong. CDR3 length: 15 residues. CDR1 and CDR2 (germline): SGHTA, FQGNSA.

This clonotype was recorded a few times. V and J are TRBV7-2 and TRBJ2-5, with D unclear. Trimming stripped 1 base from V and 4 bases from J, with 7 bases between. The CDR3 covers 13 residues. Germline V lookup: CDR1 SGHTA, CDR2 FQGNSA. CDR3: CASSLGHPETQYF. The DNA for the CDR3 is TGTGCCAGCAGCTTAGGCCACCCAGAGACCCAGTACTTC. The full variable domain, completed using reference TRBV7-2 and TRBJ2-5, is GAGVSQSPSNKVTEKGKDVELRCDPISGHTALYWYRQSLGQGLEFLIYFQGNSAPDKSGLPSDRFSAERTGGSVSTLTIQRTQQEDSAVYLCASSLGHPETQYFGPGTRLLVL.

This chain links TRBV7-2 with TRBJ2-1, with D possibly matching TRBD2 (5 bases). This CDR3 spans 15 amino acids. Per germline, CDR1 SGHTA and CDR2 FQGNSA. The V end was cut by 7 bases, the J end by 0 bases, with 13 bases between. CDR3 coding DNA: TGTGCCAGCAATCTAGCCGGAAGCTCCTACAATGAGCAGTTCTTC. As protein: CASNLAGSSYNEQFF.

The V gene is TRBV20-1, the J gene TRBJ2-1; D ambiguous. The DNA end is more similar to TRBJ2-7, so the J call may be wrong. The germline gives CDR1 DFQATT, CDR2 SNEGSKA (reference sequence). The length of the CDR3 is 15 residues. The CDR3 DNA reads TGCAGTGCTATCAACAACCACCAGTACTCCTACGAGCAGTACTTC. Translation: CSAINNHQYSYEQYF.

The sample holds many counts of this clonotype. V gene TRBV2 combines with J gene TRBJ2-3, with D unresolved. Germline V gene data show CDR1 as SNHLY and CDR2 as FYNNEI. V lost 7 bases and J lost 0, with 14 bases in between. CDR3 length: 15 residues. Here the CDR3 reads CASIARGMSTDTQYF. CDR3 DNA: TGTGCCAGCATTGCCCGCGGCATGAGCACAGATACGCAGTATTTT.

Notes on this clonotype: A much larger clone lies one base from this, so it may be a read error. The V gene is TRBV7-6, the J gene TRBJ2-5, with 9 bases matching TRBD1. Germline V gene sequence: CDR1 SGHVS, CDR2 FNYEAQ. V was clipped by 5 bases and J by 13 bases; unmatched bases: 17. The CDR3 consists of 15 residues. The CDR3 DNA sequence: TGTGCCAGCAGCCCAAGGACAGGGGTGGCCGGGGAGCTGTACTTC. Translation gives CASSPRTGVAGELYF.

The chain joins TRBV20-1 to TRBJ2-7, with D unresolved. CDR3 size: 11 residues. Trimming took 3 bases from V and 5 from J, leaving 8 bases between them. Germline values: CDR1 DFQATT, CDR2 SNEGSKA (reference sequence). CDR3 residues: CSARHVNEQYF. In DNA form, the CDR3 reads TGCAGTGCTAGGCATGTCAACGAGCAGTACTTC.

CDR3 in amino acids: CASSFFSYEQYF. In DNA, the CDR3 is TGTGCCAGCAGCTTCTTCTCCTACGAGCAGTACTTC. This chain links TRBV7-9 with TRBJ2-4; D not certain. The J call may be wrong; the DNA end is better matched by TRBJ2-7. From germline, CDR1 is SEHNR and CDR2 FQNEAQ (reference sequence). This CDR3 region has 12 residues.

This clonotype has just a few counts. Likely a read error: the CDR3 ends without its conserved phenylalanine or tryptophan. The DNA is omitted, as the CDR3 cannot be located on it reliably, and the CDR3 follows TCRdb's listing. The chain links TRBV19 to TRBJ2-6; the table's D call, TRBD1, has no DNA check behind it. With termini counted, the CDR3 has 8 amino acids. Germline V gene lookup returns CDR1 LNHDA and CDR2 SQIVND (reference sequence). Here the CDR3 reads CASSIAGQ.

The chain is built from TRBV28 and TRBJ2-3; 13 nucleotides align to TRBD2. Looked up from germline, CDR1 is MDHEN and CDR2 is SYDVKM. The CDR3 covers 16 residues. J gave up 4 bases and V 5 bases, and 6 bases lay outside the gene matches. Here the CDR3 DNA reads TGTGCCAGCAGTAGGGGGACTAGCGGGATATCAGATACGCAGTATTTT. This codes for CASSRGTSGISDTQYF.

V usage is TRBV7-6 and J usage is TRBJ2-5; 9 bases fit TRBD2. The end of the DNA aligns better with TRBJ2-7, so the J call may be wrong. The germline gives CDR1 SGHVS, CDR2 FNYEAQ. CDR3 size: 15 residues. This CDR3 reads CASSLGAGGPYEQYF. The CDR3, as DNA: TGTGCCAGCAGCCTAGGGGCGGGAGGGCCCTACGAGCAGTACTTC.

The rearrangement uses TRBV7-2 and TRBJ2-4, with D possibly being TRBD1 or TRBD2 (5 bases each). Gene TRBJ2-5 matches the end of the DNA better, so the J call may be wrong. CDR1 SGHTA and CDR2 FQGNSA come from the germline V gene. CDR3 length: 15 amino acids. The CDR3 DNA reads TGTGCCAGCAGCTCCGAGTTTGAGGGGACGGAGACCCAGTACTTC. Translation: CASSSEFEGTETQYF.

This clonotype was picked up a small number of times. The chain recombines TRBV10-3 with TRBJ2-4; 11 nucleotides match TRBD2. Matching the DNA end better, TRBJ2-5 makes the J call doubtful. CDR3 length: 15 amino acids. The germline V gene has CDR1 ENHRY and CDR2 SYGVKD. Here the CDR3 DNA reads TGTGCCATCAGCTCAACTAGCGGGAGACAAGAGACCCAGTACTTC. Translation gives CAISSTSGRQETQYF.

By sample share, this clonotype is medium-sized. CDR3 loop: CASSSVSTNEKLFF. CDR3 DNA sequence: TGTGCCAGCAGCTCGGTCTCAACTAATGAAAAACTGTTTTTT. The V call is TRBV7-8, the J call TRBJ1-4; D not certain. V dropped 4 bases and J dropped 0 bases, with 6 bases sitting between them. The CDR3 covers 14 residues. Germline V gene lookup returns CDR1 SGHVS and CDR2 FQNEAQ.

This clonotype was counted many times. V is TRBV27 and J is TRBJ1-2, with 8 nucleotides matching TRBD1. CDR3 length equals 15 residues. The ends lost 4 bases at V and 3 bases at J; junction bases unmatched: 7. Germline V lookup: CDR1 MNHEY, CDR2 SMNVEV (reference sequence). Written as DNA, the CDR3 is TGTGCCAGCAGTTCCCGACAGGGGATAGACTATGGCTACACCTTC. Its translation is CASSSRQGIDYGYTF.